This T cell receptor beta chain was retrieved from a study of cytotoxic CD8 clonotypes in ibrutinib-treated CLL. On the study more broadly: The study recorded mean values of 255,043 productive templates and 94,082 productive rearrangements per sample.

Comments on this clone: Its antigen is still unknown.

Assay used: immunoSEQ multiplex PCR; TCRdb lists only in-frame clones, some missing. This table has 150,000 to 200,000 clones, 81% appearing once. V gave up 4 bases and J gave up 2 bases, with 14 bases separating them. CDR1 SGHRS and CDR2 YFSETQ come from the germline V gene. CDR3 length: 15 residues. Library input was about 2 micrograms of DNA from cryopreserved PBMCs. General study points: Researchers report that baseline clonality outpaced age-matched healthy donors and tracked circulating CD8+ T-cell counts.

The sequenced sample was PBMCs, obtained after 12 months of ibrutinib treatment. The sequence derives from a human donor with chronic lymphocytic leukemia. The chain uses TRBV5-1 and TRBJ2-3; possibly TRBD2 for D (6 bases). CDR3 sequence: CASSPAGSVTDTQYF. In nucleotides, the CDR3 is TGCGCCAGCAGCCCGGCCGGGAGCGTCACAGATACGCAGTATTTT.